This T cell receptor (beta chain) was sequenced during a study of T cell clonotyping in hematopoietic cell transplantation. As concerns this clone: Its target is unknown.

Per germline, CDR1 DFQATT and CDR2 SNEGSKA (reference sequence). The CDR3 extends over 11 amino acids. V dropped 2 bases and J dropped 1 base, with 2 bases sitting between them. General study findings and limits: Cells were unsorted, so CD4 and CD8 contributions were not separated. Few recipient clonotypes overlapped donors; over 97% were de novo at given depth.

TCRdb's table, derived via immunoSEQ multiplex PCR, lists solely in-frame clones and lacks some. Among roughly 14,000 clones, about nine tenths were seen once, and the ten largest hold 9.5% to 15%. The specimen was PBMCs, collected 100 days after allogeneic stem cell transplant. The sequence derives from a male patient aged 50 to 59 who had an allogeneic stem cell transplant from an unrelated donor, so T cells may come from the graft donor. Some clones in this sample may be carry-over from other donors' samples. This chain joins TRBV20-1 and TRBJ1-1; D ambiguous. CDR3 in DNA: TGCAGTGCTAGACAGAACACTGAAGCTTTCTTT. Protein sequence: CSARQNTEAFF.